The entry below describes one T cell receptor (beta chain). Different DNA sequences within this sample yield the same CDR3. This sample was included in a study of Ad26.COV2.S vaccination and SARS-CoV-2 variants. Germline assignment: CDR1 SQVTM and CDR2 ANQGSEA. The V end lost 4 bases, the J end lost 6 bases, and 10 bases lay between the germline ends. CDR3 length: 11 amino acids. Treatment here: 15 to 20 received Ad26.COV2.S at low or high dose, single or two shots; 5 received placebo; per-sample allocation not given. Samples came from day 63 after the first vaccine or placebo injection. Produced via immunoSEQ multiplex PCR; TCRdb's table is partial and in-frame only. This sample has some 340,000 clones, with 85% found just once.

This chain uses TRBV29-1 with TRBJ2-7; a weak D match, TRBD2 (5 bases). The material was peripheral blood, obtained in a trial of Ad26.COV2.S vaccine versus placebo. The sequence derives from a person between 18 and 60 years old who received the Ad26.COV2.S COVID-19 vaccine or a placebo. CDR3 loop: CSVGLAGEQYF. For the CDR3, the DNA is TGCAGCGTTGGGCTAGCAGGCGAGCAGTACTTC.